This TCR beta chain was retrieved from a study of OX40 agonist ivuxolimab in advanced cancers. As for the study more broadly: Ivuxolimab was an agonistic, fully human IgG2 monoclonal antibody directed against OX40 (CD134), a costimulatory receptor. Intravenous ivuxolimab was administered to patients every 2 weeks at six dose levels: 0.01, 0.1, 0.3, 1.5, 3 and 10 mg/kg. Of the 50 to 55 patients in dose escalation, about 20 had hepatocellular carcinoma, some 15 had melanoma, 9 had renal cell carcinoma and 9 had head and neck cancer. In the dose-escalation cohort, 65% to 85% of patients were male, and the mean age was approximately 60 years with a range of roughly 20 to 79. Prior anti-PD-1, anti-PD-L1 or anti-CTLA-4 therapy was permitted, and checkpoint inhibitors had been received by around 39% of dose-escalation patients. Partial responses occurred in three dose-escalation patients, of whom one had hepatocellular carcinoma and two had cutaneous melanoma. Peripheral TCRbeta sequencing was intended to test whether TCR sequence diversity was altered and clonal T-cell expansion was caused by ivuxolimab. The paper describes the monotherapy dose-escalation part (N of about 52 patients) of the phase I trial of ivuxolimab.

With regard to this clone: The antigen it recognizes is unknown. Base-call qualities are not available, and no considerably larger clone is one nucleotide away.

Patients with a history of autoimmune disease or receiving systemic immunosuppression were excluded from the trial. Peripheral blood for TCR sequencing was drawn from every dose cohort at baseline, at cycle 4 day 1 and at cycle 7 day 1. The samples were drawn from a first-in-human, open-label, multicenter phase I dose-escalation trial of ivuxolimab. The trial enrolled adults with locally advanced or metastatic head and neck squamous cell, hepatocellular, melanoma or renal cell carcinoma. Before TCR sequencing, CD4+ and CD8+ T cells were separately sorted from peripheral blood. For sequencing of the TCRbeta CDR3 region, genomic DNA was extracted from the sorted cells. The immunoSEQ Assay was used to sequence the TCRbeta CDR3 regions. In its TCRdb copy, this immuneACCESS table keeps in-frame sequences only and misses some clones. Where compared with another copy, unresolved V genes explain less than half of these, and the others have no known cause. The sample contains about 60,000 clones, roughly 90% of them found a single time. Together, the top ten hold approximately 2.5% of the sample.

V is cut back by 2 bases and J by 6 bases, with 1 base in the junction unmatched. The CDR3 has 15 amino acids, counting the end cysteine and phenylalanine. Here the CDR3 DNA is all that survives: 45 bases in frame from base 1. For CDR1 and CDR2, the germline V gene lists SGDLS and YYNGEE. Results and caveats for the whole study, not just this receptor: Clonal expansion of both CD4+ and CD8+ blood T cells was observed from baseline to week 6 at doses 0.1 to 3.0 mg/kg. Antigen specificity was not determined for the clonally expanded peripheral T cells. Low levels of normalized T-cell clonal expansion were also seen in some patients who did not respond. In the 0.1-3.0 mg/kg groups, partial responders had among the lowest normalized peripheral clonal expansion, particularly in CD8+ T cells. After ivuxolimab, expanded clones were on average more numerous among CD8+ T cells than among CD4+ T cells.

The V and J genes are TRBV9 and TRBJ2-1, and TRBD2 matches 14 of the central bases. This receptor was taken from an adult with an advanced solid tumor such as melanoma, head and neck, liver or kidney cancer. The material was CD4+ or CD8+ T cells sorted from blood, obtained in a trial of the OX40 agonist ivuxolimab. The DNA is TGTGCCAGCAGCGTGGGGACTAGCGGGAGCAATGAGCAGTTCTTC. Its protein is CASSVGTSGSNEQFF.